The source of this T cell receptor beta chain is a study of T cell responses to AZD1222 COVID-19 vaccine. Turning to the study itself: Pooling was applied to second doses at about 4 or about 12 weeks. The study, taken as a whole, reports: The study identified only five or six AZD1222 recipients as seropositive at baseline. Across spike, vaccine-associated CD4 TCRs were found, dominant at 160-218 and 743-854. A rise in Spike-specific TCR breadth and depth followed two AZD1222 doses.

Germline lookup yields CDR1 MNHEY and CDR2 SVGAGI. The CDR3 runs 14 residues. The ends were cut back, 8 bases at V and 1 base at J, with 15 bases in the middle. Notes on this clone: No antigen is known for it.

Sequenced by immunoSEQ multiplex PCR; TCRdb stores in-frame clones only, minus some. The repertoire holds some 130,000 clones, more than 75% seen once, with approximately 20% in the top ten. The chain couples TRBV6-5 to TRBJ2-7; D tentatively fits TRBD1 or TRBD2 (6 bases each). This material consisted of peripheral blood, taken on day 0 of AZD1222 vaccination. This TCR came from an adult in good health. The CDR3 reads CASGRGRLSYEQYF. Here the CDR3 DNA reads TGTGCCAGCGGCCGGGGGCGGTTGTCCTACGAGCAGTACTTC.